A selection of T cell receptor beta chains follows, all from one sample in a study of blood T cell repertoires in COVID-19. Sequencing was performed with immunoSEQ multiplex PCR; in TCRdb, only in-frame clones are kept and a portion is missing. This table holds about 190,000 clones, around 79% found once. The sample taken for sequencing was peripheral blood. The receptors shown here come from a woman aged 50 to 60 with acute or convalescent COVID-19. Each CDR3 is given without its conserved first and last residue.

v_call	j_call	cdr3_aa
TRBV6-5	TRBJ1-2	ASSYSGQGDYGYT
TRBV11-2	TRBJ2-5	ASSLGQIQETQY
TRBV4-3	TRBJ1-5	ASSQVGYNQPQH
TRBV6-1	TRBJ2-5	ASSGSGRGLYQETQY
TRBV28	TRBJ2-3	ASSLDYLGTDTQY
TRBV6-5	TRBJ2-4	ASSFQGLAKNIQY
TRBV5-1	TRBJ2-3	ASSLMGTSGSPITDTQY
TRBV29-1	TRBJ2-2	SARESGELF
TRBV5-1	TRBJ2-1	ASSLEPHSGYNEQF
TRBV7-2	TRBJ1-4	ASSPSGLANEKLF
TRBV7-2	TRBJ1-4	ASSSRQSTNEKLF
TRBV6-4	TRBJ2-1	ASSSPVGLAGNYNEQF
TRBV11-2	TRBJ1-3	ASSHFVGGSGNTIY
TRBV2	TRBJ1-5	ASSDPSRGNQPQH
TRBV6-6	TRBJ1-5	ASSPRDSRNQPQH
TRBV2	TRBJ1-2	ASSASTGFNYGYT
TRBV9	TRBJ1-3	ASNLQGTAGNTIY
TRBV2	TRBJ1-2	ASSELRGNSNYGYT
TRBV4-1	TRBJ1-2	ASSHSGARDSRGYT
TRBV5-1	TRBJ2-7	ASTLGTATYEQY
TRBV27	TRBJ2-7	ASTSHRLSYEQY
TRBV25-1	TRBJ1-2	ASSSGPNYGYT
TRBV18	TRBJ2-1	ASSLGTGLSYNEQF
TRBV11-2	TRBJ1-3	ASTTATGVVNTIY
TRBV15	TRBJ2-7	ATSRDRGLSYEQY
TRBV2	TRBJ2-1	ASSGEAATGNEQF
TRBV6-5	TRBJ2-1	ASNLAGGPNEQF
TRBV19	TRBJ2-6	ASSIGGGVWANVLT
TRBV5-5	TRBJ2-1	ATGLALNNEQF
TRBV18	TRBJ1-4	ASSQALTGYEKLF
TRBV9	TRBJ1-2	ASSSNRRGYGYT
TRBV5-5	TRBJ2-1	ASSWERIPYNEQF
TRBV6-1	TRBJ2-7	ASSETRGRGYEQY
TRBV27	TRBJ1-2	ASSSDRDHGYT
TRBV27	TRBJ2-5	ASSSQTGGMETQY
TRBV24-1	TRBJ1-2	ATSDSGGTDPYGYT
TRBV12-3/TRBV12-4	TRBJ1-5	ASSDRNQPQH
TRBV24-1	TRBJ2-3	ATSELLATRTDTQY
TRBV12-3/TRBV12-4	TRBJ1-1	ASSFSTLSEAF
TRBV5-1	TRBJ1-2	ASSFGIQHPPGGYT
TRBV6-5	TRBJ2-7	ASSYGGGVNEQY
TRBV7-2	TRBJ2-2	ASRRTGAGELF
TRBV4-3	TRBJ2-7	ASSQDFGQGRLSYEQY
TRBV19	TRBJ2-2	ASSRAGMNTGELF
TRBV7-9	TRBJ2-7	ASSFGTGGIYEQY
TRBV27	TRBJ1-3	ASSPPPTVGNTIY
TRBV5-5	TRBJ2-7	ASSSVTYEQY
TRBV30	TRBJ1-4	AWKDLAREKLF
TRBV27	TRBJ2-7	ASSSPGGIRAAQY
TRBV5-1	TRBJ2-7	ASSRVRGIYEQY
TRBV7-9	TRBJ2-5	ASSLALAGQETQY
TRBV28	TRBJ2-3	ASSFLAGTDTQY
TRBV5-6	TRBJ2-5	ASSSQSGGQETQY
TRBV27	TRBJ1-5	ASSPWTGVSNQPQH
TRBV3-1/TRBV3-2	TRBJ1-5	ASSQGGTGGRNQPQH